This T cell receptor (beta chain) was recovered during a study of OX40 agonist ivuxolimab in advanced cancers. For the study at large: Mean age approximately 59 years, range about 23 to 85; roughly 80% male. A partial response was reached by three patients: one with hepatocellular carcinoma and two with cutaneous melanoma.

Study outcomes and limitations: Expanded clones were, on average, more numerous in CD8+ T cells than in CD4+. At 0.1 to 3.0 mg/kg and by week 6, clonal expansion occurred in CD4+ and CD8+ blood T cells.

The assay was immunoSEQ multiplex PCR, and TCRdb's table has in-frame clones only and misses some. The repertoire includes tens of thousands of clones, roughly 84% of them detected once, and roughly 0.6% sits in the top ten. A word on this clone: Its specificity is unknown.

There are 17 residues in the CDR3. CDR1 and CDR2 from the germline V gene are SEHNR and FQNEAQ (reference sequence). Trimming shortened V by 5 bases and J by 0 bases, and 16 bases separated the two germline ends. The TCR originated in an adult with an advanced solid tumor such as melanoma, head and neck, liver or kidney cancer. This chain links TRBV7-9 with TRBJ1-4, with D tentatively TRBD1 (5 bases). The sample here was CD4+ or CD8+ T cells sorted from blood, taken in a trial of the OX40 agonist ivuxolimab. The CDR3 coding sequence is TGTGCCAGCAGCCCACCGGGGGGGGGTCCAACTAATGAAAAACTGTTTTTT. Translating it yields CASSPPGGGPTNEKLFF.